The sequence of this T cell receptor (beta chain) was determined in a study of radiation and T cells in renal cell carcinoma. The germline CDR1 and CDR2 sequences are SGHAT and FQNNGV. Germline trimming cut 6 bases from V and 6 bases from J; bases unmatched to any gene: 7. This CDR3 is built from 13 residues. Time point reported: blood 4 weeks post-SBRT, at nephrectomy. Treatment: 15 Gy SBRT to primary tumor, nephrectomy 4 weeks later. Blood was sampled at baseline, 2 weeks and 4 weeks after SBRT. Some clones are missing from TCRdb's copy, which holds only in-frame ones; the method was immunoSEQ multiplex PCR. Found here are about 170,000 clones, about 88% of them singletons; the top ten hold approximately 10%.

The TCR comes from a woman in her fifties or sixties with renal cell carcinoma. Sequences were derived from blood, sampled from a patient whose treatment included radiotherapy and nephrectomy. V gene TRBV11-2 combines with J gene TRBJ2-7, with 8 bases identical to TRBD1. The CDR3 sequence: CASSGQGVGEQYF. The CDR3 nucleotides read TGTGCCAGCAGTGGACAGGGTGTTGGCGAGCAGTACTTC.